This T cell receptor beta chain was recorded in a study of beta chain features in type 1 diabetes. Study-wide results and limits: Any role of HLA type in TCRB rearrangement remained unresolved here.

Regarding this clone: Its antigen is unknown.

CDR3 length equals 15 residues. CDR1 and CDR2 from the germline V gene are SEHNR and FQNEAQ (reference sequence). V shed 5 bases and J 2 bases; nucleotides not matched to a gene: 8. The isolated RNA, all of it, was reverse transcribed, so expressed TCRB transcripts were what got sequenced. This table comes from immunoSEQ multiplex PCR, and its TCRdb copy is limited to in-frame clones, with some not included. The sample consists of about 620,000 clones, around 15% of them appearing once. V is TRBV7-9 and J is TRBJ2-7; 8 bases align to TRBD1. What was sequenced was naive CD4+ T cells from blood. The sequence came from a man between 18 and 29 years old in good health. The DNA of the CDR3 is TGTGCCAGCAGCAATGACAGGGGTAGGACCTACGAGCAGTACTTC. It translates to CASSNDRGRTYEQYF.